A selection of T cell receptor beta chains follows, all from one sample in a study of CD8 T cells in Susac syndrome. TCRdb recomputed calls from the immunoSEQ multiplex PCR reads with MiXCR, one row per CDR3 protein. The table records a few hundred thousand distinct CDR3 sequences, around 84% of them present only once. Sequencing used CD8+ T cells from PBMCs. The source is a human donor with multiple sclerosis. Both conserved end residues are part of each CDR3. D genes are given only for firm matches. Clone size appears in some rows only: once, few, many, or a class for an expanded clone.

size	J	V	D	CDR3	DNA
-	TRBJ2-1	TRBV4-1	-	CASSQVYRFNEQFF	TGCGCCAGCAGCCAAGTTTACAGATTCAATGAGCAGTTCTTC
-	TRBJ1-5	TRBV28	-	CASTLPRGPQHF	TGTGCCAGCACCCTACCCCGCGGGCCCCAGCATTTT
-	TRBJ2-7	TRBV10-3	TRBD1	CAIRTGGGHEQYF	TGTGCCATCAGGACAGGGGGAGGCCACGAGCAGTACTTC
-	TRBJ1-1	TRBV2	-	CASSEQAVHEAFF	TGTGCCAGCAGTGAACAGGCTGTCCATGAAGCTTTCTTT
-	TRBJ1-1	TRBV7-9	-	CASRRGATGAFF	TGTGCCAGCAGGAGGGGCGCCACGGGGGCTTTCTTT
once	TRBJ2-2	TRBV10-3	-	CAISAGERVYTGELFF	TGTGCCATCAGTGCAGGGGAAAGGGTTTACACCGGGGAGCTGTTTTTT
-	TRBJ2-1	TRBV9	-	CASSVDRVSYNEQFF	TGTGCCAGCAGCGTAGACAGGGTATCCTACAATGAGCAGTTCTTC
-	TRBJ2-1	TRBV20-1	TRBD1	CSAPHQTGDNEQFF	TGCAGTGCCCCCCACCAGACAGGGGACAATGAGCAGTTCTTC
-	TRBJ2-7	TRBV7-3	TRBD2	CASSLRLAGEQYF	TGTGCCAGCAGCCTGCGACTAGCCGGCGAGCAGTACTTC
-	TRBJ2-7	TRBV28	TRBD2	CACDGNKAGESYEQYF	TGTGCCTGCGACGGGAACAAAGCGGGGGAATCCTACGAGCAGTACTTC
-	TRBJ2-1	TRBV27	TRBD1	CASSLTGARQGVGEFF	TGTGCCAGCAGTTTAACGGGGGCTCGACAGGGGGTGGGGGAGTTCTTC